A selection of T cell receptor beta chains follows, all from one sample in a study of monozygotic twins with inflammatory bowel disease. TCRdb reprocessed the 5' RACE reads and stores each CDR3 protein as one record, lacking DNA. The data show 300,000 to 400,000 distinct CDR3 sequences, and the top ten clones hold 2% to 2.5%. Sequencing was carried out using blood. These receptors came from a human donor with ulcerative colitis or Crohn's disease, or a healthy co-twin of an affected twin (not recorded which). Both conserved end residues are part of each CDR3. Fields, in order: J gene, V gene, CDR3 protein.

TRBJ1-1 | TRBV18 | CASSRPQVSGPEAFF
TRBJ2-5 | TRBV27 | CASTLPGGGQETQYF
TRBJ1-2 | TRBV19 | CASRGDRDGGYTF
TRBJ2-1 | TRBV7-6 | CASSPLRVYNEQFF
TRBJ2-2 | TRBV18 | CASSPPKAGELFF
TRBJ2-3 | TRBV15 | CATSRDVGGTQYF
TRBJ1-1 | TRBV2 | CASTLQGGTEAFF
TRBJ1-2 | TRBV10-3 | CAISEPRGGTPLTTF
TRBJ1-1 | TRBV5-1 | CASSPASGGTEAFF
TRBJ2-2 | TRBV5-1 | CASSLGGAGLSTGELFF
TRBJ1-5 | TRBV28 | CASSSTVSNQPQHF
TRBJ1-2 | TRBV6-2/TRBV6-3 | CASSPRWRRGNYGYTF
TRBJ1-5 | TRBV15 | CATSRSVPGRGNQPQHF
TRBJ1-6 | TRBV6-2/TRBV6-3 | CASRGQSGFYNSPLHF
TRBJ1-1 | TRBV18 | CASSPPQTGHRAFF
TRBJ2-7 | TRBV29-1 | CSVSTGTGNYEQYF
TRBJ2-7 | TRBV5-1 | CASSSPADTGNYEQYF
TRBJ2-2 | TRBV18 | CASSSTSGSAGELFF
TRBJ1-5 | TRBV20-1 | CSARVGGGPGQPQHF
TRBJ1-5 | TRBV6-1 | CASSENRDQPQHF
TRBJ2-7 | TRBV2 | CASRPITSGPQYF
TRBJ1-5 | TRBV28 | CASSDIAGGQAAGIGPQHF
TRBJ2-1 | TRBV7-2 | CASSHSGNEQFF
TRBJ1-3 | TRBV12-3/TRBV12-4 | CASSLRGQGNTIYF
TRBJ2-7 | TRBV7-9 | CASTTEGGYEQYF
TRBJ1-6 | TRBV6-4 | CASSESTGGISPLHF
TRBJ2-7 | TRBV20-1 | CSARGSEYEQYF
TRBJ2-1 | TRBV23-1 | CATPFFGLKNYNEQFF
TRBJ2-1 | TRBV15 | CATSTLSGRRHNEQFF
TRBJ2-2 | TRBV6-1 | CASPGRNTGELFF
TRBJ1-1 | TRBV7-9 | CASSPGTGEAFF
TRBJ2-1 | TRBV5-6 | CASSLPSDMPREQFF
TRBJ2-2 | TRBV27 | CASSALYRGTGELFF
TRBJ1-1 | TRBV12-3/TRBV12-4 | CASSRRGRTEAFF
TRBJ1-2 | TRBV4-3 | CASSQDGAGRGDGYTF
TRBJ1-5 | TRBV28 | CASRTGVVGQPQHF
TRBJ2-7 | TRBV28 | CASNRGLGNEQYF
TRBJ2-1 | TRBV21-1 | CASSSHRGIKVEQFF
TRBJ2-1 | TRBV6-1 | CASSDITSGRTDEQFF
TRBJ2-7 | TRBV23-1 | CASISPTGRYEQYF
TRBJ2-1 | TRBV5-1 | CASSLRSGVVNEQFF